This TCR beta chain was documented in a study of T-cell reconstitution after alpha-beta-depleted transplantation in children. Findings and limits, study-wide: One year post-transplant, T-cell counts and diversity were largely derived from T cells produced anew. Certain patients had high TCRbeta diversity at day 60, and it came from recipient T cells and thymic progenitors that survived. By about two months after transplant, alpha-beta T cells reportedly arose from several hundred graft clones that had expanded.

This CDR3 region has 14 residues. V lost 4 bases to trimming and J lost 5 bases, with 12 bases between them. The germline gives CDR1 SGHRS, CDR2 YFSETQ. It was with unique molecular identifiers that the TCRbeta library was prepared. One entry per CDR3 protein, called by TCRdb with MiXCR from the PCR reads. The table has about 440,000 distinct CDR3 sequences, about 45% seen once. This clonotype was seen ten or more times. As yet, its antigen is unknown. Sequenced material: PBMCs, taken before TCRalphabeta/CD19-depleted stem cell transplant. The sequence was obtained from a girl aged 2-15 years with aplastic anemia, due to receive a stem cell transplant. J is TRBJ2-2 and V is TRBV5-1, with D perhaps matching TRBD1 or TRBD2 (5 bases each). The CDR3 reads CASSPRDVTGELFF. The CDR3 DNA sequence: TGCGCCAGCAGCCCCCGGGACGTAACCGGGGAGCTGTTTTTT.